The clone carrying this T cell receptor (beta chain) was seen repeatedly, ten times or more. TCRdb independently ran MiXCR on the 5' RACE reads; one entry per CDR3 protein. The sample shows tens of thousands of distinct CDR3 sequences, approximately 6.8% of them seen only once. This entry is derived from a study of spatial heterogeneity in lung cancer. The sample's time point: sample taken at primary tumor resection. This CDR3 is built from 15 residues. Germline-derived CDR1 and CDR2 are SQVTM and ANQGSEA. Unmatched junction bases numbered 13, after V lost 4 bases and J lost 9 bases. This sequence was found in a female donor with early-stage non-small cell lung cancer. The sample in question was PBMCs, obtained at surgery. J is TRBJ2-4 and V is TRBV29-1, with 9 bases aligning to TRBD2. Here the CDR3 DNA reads TGCAGCGTTGGTGGGGTAGCGGGAGAATACGGCATTCAGTACTTC. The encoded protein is CSVGGVAGEYGIQYF.